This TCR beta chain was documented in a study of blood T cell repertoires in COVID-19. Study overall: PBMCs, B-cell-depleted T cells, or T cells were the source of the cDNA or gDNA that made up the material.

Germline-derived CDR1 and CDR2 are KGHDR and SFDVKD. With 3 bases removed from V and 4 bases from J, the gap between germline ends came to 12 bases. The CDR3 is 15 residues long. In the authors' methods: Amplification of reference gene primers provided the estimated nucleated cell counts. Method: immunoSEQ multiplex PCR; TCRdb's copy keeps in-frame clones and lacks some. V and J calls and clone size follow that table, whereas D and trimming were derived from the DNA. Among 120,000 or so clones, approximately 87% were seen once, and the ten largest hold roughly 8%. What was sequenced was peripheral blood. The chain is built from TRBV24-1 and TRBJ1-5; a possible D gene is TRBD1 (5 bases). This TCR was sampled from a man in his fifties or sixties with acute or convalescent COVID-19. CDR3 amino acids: CATSDGQGVNQPQHF. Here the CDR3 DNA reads TGTGCCACCAGTGATGGACAAGGGGTGAATCAGCCCCAGCATTTT.